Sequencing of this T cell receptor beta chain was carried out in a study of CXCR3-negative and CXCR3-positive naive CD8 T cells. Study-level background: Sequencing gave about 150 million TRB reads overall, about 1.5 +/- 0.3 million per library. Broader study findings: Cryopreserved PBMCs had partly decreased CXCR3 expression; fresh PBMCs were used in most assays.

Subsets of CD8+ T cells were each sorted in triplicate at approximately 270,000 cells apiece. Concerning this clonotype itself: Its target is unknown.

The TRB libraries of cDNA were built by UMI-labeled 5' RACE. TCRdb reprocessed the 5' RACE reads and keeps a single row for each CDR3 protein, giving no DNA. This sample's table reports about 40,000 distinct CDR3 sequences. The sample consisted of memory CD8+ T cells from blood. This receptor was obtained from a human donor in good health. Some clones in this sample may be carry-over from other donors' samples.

CDR3 amino acids: CAISRDSDMNNEQFF. V gene TRBV10-3 combines with J gene TRBJ2-1; the D gene TCRdb calls, TRBD2, cannot be checked with no DNA. Germline loops: CDR1 ENHRY, CDR2 SYGVKD. The CDR3 length is 15 residues.